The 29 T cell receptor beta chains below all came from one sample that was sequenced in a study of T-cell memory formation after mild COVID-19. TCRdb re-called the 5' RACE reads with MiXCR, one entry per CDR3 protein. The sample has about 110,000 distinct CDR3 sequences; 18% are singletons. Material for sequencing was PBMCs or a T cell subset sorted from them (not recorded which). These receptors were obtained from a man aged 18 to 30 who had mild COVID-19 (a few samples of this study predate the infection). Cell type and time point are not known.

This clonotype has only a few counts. For the CDR3, the DNA is TGTGCCAGCGTCGCCGATAACGTAGAGCAGTTCTTC. Residues: CASVADNVEQFF. J is TRBJ2-1 and V is TRBV2, with D unresolved. The CDR3 spans 12 residues. Germline CDR1 reads SNHLY; CDR2 reads FYNNEI. The V and J ends lost 8 bases and 10 bases respectively, with 15 bases between them.

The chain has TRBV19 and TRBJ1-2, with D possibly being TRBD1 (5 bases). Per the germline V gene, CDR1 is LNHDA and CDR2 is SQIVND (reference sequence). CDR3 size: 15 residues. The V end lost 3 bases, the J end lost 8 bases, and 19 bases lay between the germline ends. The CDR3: CASSMADMLEKGYTF. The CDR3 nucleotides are TGTGCCAGTAGTATGGCGGACATGCTCGAGAAGGGCTACACCTTC.

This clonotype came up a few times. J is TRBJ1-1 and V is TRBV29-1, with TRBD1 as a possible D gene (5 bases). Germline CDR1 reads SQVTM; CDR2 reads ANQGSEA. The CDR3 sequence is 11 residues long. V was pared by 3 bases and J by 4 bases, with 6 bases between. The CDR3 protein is CSVDGGTEAFF. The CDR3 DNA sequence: TGCAGCGTTGATGGGGGCACTGAAGCTTTCTTT.

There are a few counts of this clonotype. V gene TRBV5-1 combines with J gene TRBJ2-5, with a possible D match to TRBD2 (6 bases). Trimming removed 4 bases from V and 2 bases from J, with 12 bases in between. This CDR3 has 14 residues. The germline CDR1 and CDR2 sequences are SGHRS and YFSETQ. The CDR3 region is CASSNRDWQETQYF. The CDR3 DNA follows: TGCGCCAGCAGCAACCGGGACTGGCAAGAGACCCAGTACTTC. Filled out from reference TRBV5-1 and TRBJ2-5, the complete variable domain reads KAGVTQTPRYLIKTRGQQVTLSCSPISGHRSVSWYQQTPGQGLQFLFEYFSETQRNKGNFPGRFSGRQFSNSRSEMNVSTLELGDSALYLCASSNRDWQETQYFGPGTRLLVL.

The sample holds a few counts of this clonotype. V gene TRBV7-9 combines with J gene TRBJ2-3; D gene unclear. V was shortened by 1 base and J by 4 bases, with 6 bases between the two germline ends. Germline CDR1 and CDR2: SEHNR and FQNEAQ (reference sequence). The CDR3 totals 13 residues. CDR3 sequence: CASSLDYADTQYF. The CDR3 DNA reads TGTGCCAGCAGCTTAGATTACGCAGATACGCAGTATTTT.

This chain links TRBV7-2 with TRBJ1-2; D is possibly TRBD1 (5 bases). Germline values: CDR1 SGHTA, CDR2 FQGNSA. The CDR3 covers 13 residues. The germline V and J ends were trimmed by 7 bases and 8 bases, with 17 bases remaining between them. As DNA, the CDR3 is TGTGCCAGCAACCACAGGCCCGGCGTAGGCTACACCTTC. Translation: CASNHRPGVGYTF.

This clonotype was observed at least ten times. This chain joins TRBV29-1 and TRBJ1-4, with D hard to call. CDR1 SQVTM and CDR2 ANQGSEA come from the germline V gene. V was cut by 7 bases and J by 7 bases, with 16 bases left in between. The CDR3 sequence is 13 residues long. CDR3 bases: TGCAGCGCCTGCGAACCTTTGGGTGAAAAACTGTTTTTT. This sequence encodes CSACEPLGEKLFF. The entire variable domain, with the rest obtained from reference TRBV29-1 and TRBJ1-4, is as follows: SAVISQKPSRDICQRGTSLTIQCQVDSQVTMMFWYRQQPGQSLTLIATANQGSEATYESGFVIDKFPISRPNLTFSTLTVSNMSPEDSSIYLCSACEPLGEKLFFGSGTQLSVL.

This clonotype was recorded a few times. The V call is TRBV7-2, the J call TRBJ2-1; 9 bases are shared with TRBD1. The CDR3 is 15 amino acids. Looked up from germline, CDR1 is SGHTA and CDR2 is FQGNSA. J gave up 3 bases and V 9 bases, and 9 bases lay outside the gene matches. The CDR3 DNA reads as TGTGCCAGTGAGCTTACGGGACAGGGCTACAATGAGCAGTTCTTC. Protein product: CASELTGQGYNEQFF.

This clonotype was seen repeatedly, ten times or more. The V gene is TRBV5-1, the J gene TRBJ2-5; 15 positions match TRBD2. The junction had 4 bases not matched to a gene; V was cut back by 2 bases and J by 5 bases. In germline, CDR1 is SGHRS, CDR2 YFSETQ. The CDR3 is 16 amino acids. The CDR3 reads CASSFGTSGGIETQYF. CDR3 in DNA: TGCGCCAGCAGCTTCGGGACTAGCGGGGGGATTGAGACCCAGTACTTC.

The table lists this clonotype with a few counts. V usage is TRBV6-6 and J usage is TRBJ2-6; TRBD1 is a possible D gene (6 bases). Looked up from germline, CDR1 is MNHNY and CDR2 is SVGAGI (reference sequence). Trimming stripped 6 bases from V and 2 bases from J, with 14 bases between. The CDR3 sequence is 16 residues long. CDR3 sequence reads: CASRPPGETGANVLTF. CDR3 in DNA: TGTGCCAGCAGACCCCCAGGGGAAACTGGGGCCAACGTCCTGACTTTC.

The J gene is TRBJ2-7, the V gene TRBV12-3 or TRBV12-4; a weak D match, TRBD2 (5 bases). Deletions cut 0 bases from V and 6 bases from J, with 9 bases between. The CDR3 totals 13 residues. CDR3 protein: CASSLARAAEQYV. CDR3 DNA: TGTGCCAGCAGTTTAGCGCGAGCGGCCGAGCAGTACGTC.

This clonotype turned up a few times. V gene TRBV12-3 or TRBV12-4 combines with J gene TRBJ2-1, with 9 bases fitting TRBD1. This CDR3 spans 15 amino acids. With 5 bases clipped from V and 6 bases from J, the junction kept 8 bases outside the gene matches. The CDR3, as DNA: TGTGCCAGCAGTCCAACAGGGGGCACGGGCAATGAGCAGTTCTTC. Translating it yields CASSPTGGTGNEQFF.

The CDR3 DNA reads TGTGCCAGCAGCTCTAGACCGAAGAACACTGAAGCTTTCTTT. Its translation is CASSSRPKNTEAFF. This chain links TRBV7-2 with TRBJ1-1; no firm D call. The CDR3 totals 14 residues. Germline values: CDR1 SGHTA, CDR2 FQGNSA. V gave up 4 bases and J gave up 1 base, with 10 bases separating them.

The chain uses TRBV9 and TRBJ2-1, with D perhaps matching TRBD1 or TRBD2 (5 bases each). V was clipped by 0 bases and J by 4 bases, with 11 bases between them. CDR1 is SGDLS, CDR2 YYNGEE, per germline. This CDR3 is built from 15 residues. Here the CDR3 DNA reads TGTGCCAGCAGCGTAGCCGGGGACGTTTACAATGAGCAGTTCTTC. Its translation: CASSVAGDVYNEQFF.

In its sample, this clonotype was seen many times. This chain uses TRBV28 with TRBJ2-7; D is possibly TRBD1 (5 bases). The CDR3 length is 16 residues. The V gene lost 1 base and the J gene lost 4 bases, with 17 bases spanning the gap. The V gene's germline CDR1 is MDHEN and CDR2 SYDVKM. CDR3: CASSLFPGQGRYEQYV. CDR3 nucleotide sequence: TGTGCCAGCAGTTTATTCCCTGGGCAGGGAAGATACGAGCAGTACGTC.

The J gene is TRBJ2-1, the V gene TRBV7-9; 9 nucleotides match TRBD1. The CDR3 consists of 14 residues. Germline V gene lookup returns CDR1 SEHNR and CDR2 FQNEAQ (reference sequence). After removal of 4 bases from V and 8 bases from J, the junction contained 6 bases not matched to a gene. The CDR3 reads CASSYGTGRYEQFF. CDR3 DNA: TGTGCCAGCAGCTACGGGACAGGGAGGTATGAGCAGTTCTTC.

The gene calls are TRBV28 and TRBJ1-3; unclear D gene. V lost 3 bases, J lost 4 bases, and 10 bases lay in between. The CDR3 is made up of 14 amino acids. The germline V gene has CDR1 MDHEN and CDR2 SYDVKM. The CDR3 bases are TGTGCCAGCAGTTTGGGCGTGAAAGGAAACACCATATATTTT. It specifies CASSLGVKGNTIYF.

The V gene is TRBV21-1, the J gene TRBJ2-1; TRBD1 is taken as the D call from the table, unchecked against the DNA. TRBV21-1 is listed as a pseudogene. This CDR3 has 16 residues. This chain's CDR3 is CASSDDRTEKINEQFF. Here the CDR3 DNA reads TGTGCCAGCAGCGACGATCGGACAGAGAAAATCAATGAGCAGTTCTTC.

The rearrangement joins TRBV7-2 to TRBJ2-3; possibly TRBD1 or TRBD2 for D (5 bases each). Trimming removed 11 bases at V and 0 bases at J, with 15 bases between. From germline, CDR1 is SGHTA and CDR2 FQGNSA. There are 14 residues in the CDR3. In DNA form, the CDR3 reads TGTGCCTCCGGGACGTCTTCTAGCACAGATACGCAGTATTTT. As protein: CASGTSSSTDTQYF.

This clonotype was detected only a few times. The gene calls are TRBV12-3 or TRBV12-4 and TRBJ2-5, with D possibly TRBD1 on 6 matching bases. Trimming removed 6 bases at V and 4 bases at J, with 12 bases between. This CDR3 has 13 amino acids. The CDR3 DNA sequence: TGTGCCAGCAGGGAACAGGGTGGAGAGACCCAGTACTTC. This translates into CASREQGGETQYF.

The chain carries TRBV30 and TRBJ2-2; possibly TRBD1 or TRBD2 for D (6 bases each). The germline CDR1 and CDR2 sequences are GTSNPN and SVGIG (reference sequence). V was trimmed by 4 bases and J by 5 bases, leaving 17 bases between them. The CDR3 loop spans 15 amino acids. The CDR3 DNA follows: TGTGCCTGGAACGGGGGCAGGGCGATGACCGGGGAGCTGTTTTTT. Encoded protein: CAWNGGRAMTGELFF.

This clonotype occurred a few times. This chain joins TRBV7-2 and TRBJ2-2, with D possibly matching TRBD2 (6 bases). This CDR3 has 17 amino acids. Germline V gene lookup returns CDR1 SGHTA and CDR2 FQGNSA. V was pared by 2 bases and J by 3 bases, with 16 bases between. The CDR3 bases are TGTGCCAGCAGCTTATTGGGGGGTAGGGCGCACACCGGGGAGCTGTTTTTT. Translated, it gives CASSLLGGRAHTGELFF.

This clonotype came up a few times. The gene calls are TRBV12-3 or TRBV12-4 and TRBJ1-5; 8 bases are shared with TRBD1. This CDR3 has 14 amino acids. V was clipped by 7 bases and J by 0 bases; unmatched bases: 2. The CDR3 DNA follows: TGTGCCAGCACCGACAGGGGTAGCAATCAGCCCCAGCATTTT. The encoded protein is CASTDRGSNQPQHF.

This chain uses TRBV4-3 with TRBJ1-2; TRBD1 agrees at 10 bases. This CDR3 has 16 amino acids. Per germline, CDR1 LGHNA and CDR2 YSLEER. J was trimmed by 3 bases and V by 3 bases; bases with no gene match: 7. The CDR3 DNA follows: TGCGCCAGCAGCCATGCTGCCGGGACAGGGGACTATGGCTACACCTTC. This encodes CASSHAAGTGDYGYTF.

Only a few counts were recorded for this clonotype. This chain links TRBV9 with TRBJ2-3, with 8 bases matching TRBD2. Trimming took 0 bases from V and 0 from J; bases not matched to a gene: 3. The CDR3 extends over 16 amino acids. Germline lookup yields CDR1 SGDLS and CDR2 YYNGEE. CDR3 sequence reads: CASSVVGGVSTDTQYF. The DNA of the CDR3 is TGTGCCAGCAGCGTAGTCGGGGGGGTGAGCACAGATACGCAGTATTTT.

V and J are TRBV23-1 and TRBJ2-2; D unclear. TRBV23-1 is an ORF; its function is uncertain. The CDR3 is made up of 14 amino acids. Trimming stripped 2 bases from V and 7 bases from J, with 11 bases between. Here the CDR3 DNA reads TGCGCCAGCAGTCAAAGGGCCCGTGGCGGGGAGCTGTTTTTT. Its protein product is CASSQRARGGELFF.

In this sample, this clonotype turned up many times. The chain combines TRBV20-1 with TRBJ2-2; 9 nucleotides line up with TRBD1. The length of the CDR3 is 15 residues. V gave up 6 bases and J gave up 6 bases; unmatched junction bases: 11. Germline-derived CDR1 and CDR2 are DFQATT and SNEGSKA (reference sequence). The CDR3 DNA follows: TGCAGTGCACTCAGGAACAGGGGGCGACCCGGGGAGCTGTTTTTT. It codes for CSALRNRGRPGELFF.

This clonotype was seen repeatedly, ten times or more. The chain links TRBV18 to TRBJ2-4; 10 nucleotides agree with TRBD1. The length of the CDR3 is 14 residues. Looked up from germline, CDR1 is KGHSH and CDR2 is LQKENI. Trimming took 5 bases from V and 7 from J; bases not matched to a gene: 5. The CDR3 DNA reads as TGTGCCAGCTCAACGGGACAGGGGAAGAACATTCAGTACTTC. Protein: CASSTGQGKNIQYF.

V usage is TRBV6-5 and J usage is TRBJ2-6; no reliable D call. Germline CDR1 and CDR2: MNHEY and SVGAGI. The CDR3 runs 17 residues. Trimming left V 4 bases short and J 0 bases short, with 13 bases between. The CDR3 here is CASSFLTRSSGANVLTF. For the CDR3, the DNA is TGTGCCAGCAGTTTCCTGACAAGAAGCTCTGGGGCCAACGTCCTGACTTTC.